The entry below gives a single T cell receptor (beta chain) sequence along with its context. These data come from a study of T cells after somatic rescue of genetic block. With 2 bases removed from V and 5 bases from J, the gap between germline ends came to 9 bases. The CDR3 is 13 amino acids. The V gene's germline CDR1 is MNHNY and CDR2 SVGAGI (reference sequence). Sequencing used immunoSEQ multiplex PCR; TCRdb keeps in-frame clones, though not all of them. The top ten clones hold about 3% of a sample with tens of thousands of clones, about nine tenths of them seen once. J is TRBJ2-5 and V is TRBV6-6; possibly TRBD1 for D (6 bases). The sample taken for sequencing was peripheral blood mononuclear cells (PBMCs). This clonotype was sampled from a man aged 25-40 years. For the CDR3, the DNA is TGTGCCAGCAGTTACGCGAGGGGGGAGACCCAGTACTTC. It encodes CASSYARGETQYF.